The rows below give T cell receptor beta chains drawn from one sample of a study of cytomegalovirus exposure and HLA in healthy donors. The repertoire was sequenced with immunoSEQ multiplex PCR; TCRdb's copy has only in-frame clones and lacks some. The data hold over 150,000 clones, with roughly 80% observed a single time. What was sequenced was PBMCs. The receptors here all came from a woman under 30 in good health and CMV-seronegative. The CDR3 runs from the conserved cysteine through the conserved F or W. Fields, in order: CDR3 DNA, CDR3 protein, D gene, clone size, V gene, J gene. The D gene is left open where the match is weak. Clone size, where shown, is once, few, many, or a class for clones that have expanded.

TGTGCCAGTAGTATTTCAGGGTCCTACGAGCAGTACTTC	CASSISGSYEQYF	.	.	TRBV19	TRBJ2-7
TGTGCCAGTAGCCCAGCCGGAGTAGGAAACACCATATATTTT	CASSPAGVGNTIYF	.	.	TRBV19	TRBJ1-3
TGTGCCAGTAGTGTAGCGGGGATCAATGAGCAGTTCTTC	CASSVAGINEQFF	TRBD2	.	TRBV19	TRBJ2-1
TGTGCCAGCAGCTTTCTAGCGGGAGGGCCTGGCTCCTACAATGAGCAGTTCTTC	CASSFLAGGPGSYNEQFF	TRBD2	.	TRBV7-9	TRBJ2-1
TGCAGCGTTGAGGAGGTCCATGGCTACACCTTC	CSVEEVHGYTF	.	.	TRBV29-1	TRBJ1-2
TGTGCCAGCAGCGTTAGGGGACAGGGGATCGGCTACACCTTC	CASSVRGQGIGYTF	TRBD1	.	TRBV7-2	TRBJ1-2
TGTGCCAGCAGCTTAAATTCGTACGAGCAGTACTTC	CASSLNSYEQYF	.	few	TRBV7-2	TRBJ2-7
TGTGCCAGCAGCTTCGGGACAGGGCACTACAATGAGCAGTTCTTC	CASSFGTGHYNEQFF	TRBD1	.	TRBV5-8	TRBJ2-1
TGCGCCAGCACCAAACCGCGGATAGGAGACTATGGCTACACCTTC	CASTKPRIGDYGYTF	.	.	TRBV10-1	TRBJ1-2
TGTGCCAGCAGCCGCACAGGGGGCAGTGAAAAACTGTTTTTT	CASSRTGGSEKLFF	TRBD1	.	TRBV2	TRBJ1-4
TGTGCCAGCAGCTCGGGGACAGGGGCTAACTATGGCTACACCTTC	CASSSGTGANYGYTF	TRBD1	.	TRBV7-3	TRBJ1-2
TGTGCCAGCAGCCTATACGCAGGGTCGAACACTGAAGCTTTCTTT	CASSLYAGSNTEAFF	.	.	TRBV7-9	TRBJ1-1
TGCGCCAGCAGCCCACAGGGGACTGAAGCTTTCTTT	CASSPQGTEAFF	TRBD1	few	TRBV5-1	TRBJ1-1
TGTGCCAGCAGTTCACGGACAGGGAACTACGAGCAGTACTTC	CASSSRTGNYEQYF	TRBD1	.	TRBV27	TRBJ2-7
TGCGCCAGCAGTGGGACTAGCGGGGGGGCGGATGAGCAGTTCTTC	CASSGTSGGADEQFF	TRBD2	.	TRBV10-1	TRBJ2-1
TGTGCCAGCAGTTACTCGAAAGGGGGGGACACGCAGTATTTT	CASSYSKGGDTQYF	.	.	TRBV6-5	TRBJ2-3
TGTGCCAGCAGCTTAGAAGGGACTGTTTACAATGAGCAGTTCTTC	CASSLEGTVYNEQFF	.	.	TRBV11-2	TRBJ2-1
TGTGCCAGCAGTTACGGGACAGGGCTGAACACTGAAGCTTTCTTT	CASSYGTGLNTEAFF	TRBD1	.	TRBV6-6	TRBJ1-1
TGTGCCAGCAGCCAAGGGCAGGGGTCTTACGAGCAGTACTTC	CASSQGQGSYEQYF	.	.	TRBV4-2	TRBJ2-7
TGTGCCAGCAGCTTGGCCGTCAGGGGTTACTACAATGAGCAGTTCTTC	CASSLAVRGYYNEQFF	.	.	TRBV5-6	TRBJ2-1
TGTGCCAGCAGCACTAGGACAGGGTTCACAGATACGCAGTATTTT	CASSTRTGFTDTQYF	TRBD1	.	TRBV11-3	TRBJ2-3
TGTGCCAGCAGGCCGACAGGGGGCAGCTATGGCTACACCTTC	CASRPTGGSYGYTF	TRBD1	.	TRBV11-2	TRBJ1-2
TGTGCCTTTAGGGACAGACCCTACGAGCAGTACTTC	CAFRDRPYEQYF	TRBD1	.	TRBV30	TRBJ2-7
TGTGCCAGCAGCTTACAGGGCGGTGTGGAAAAACTGTTTTTT	CASSLQGGVEKLFF	.	few	TRBV5-6	TRBJ1-4
TGCGCCAGCAGCTCGCAGACCCTAAACGGGGAGACCCAGTACTTC	CASSSQTLNGETQYF	.	.	TRBV5-1	TRBJ2-5
TGCGCCAGCAGCCTCGGCGGTGGGGCTTTCTTT	CASSLGGGAFF	.	.	TRBV5-1	TRBJ1-1